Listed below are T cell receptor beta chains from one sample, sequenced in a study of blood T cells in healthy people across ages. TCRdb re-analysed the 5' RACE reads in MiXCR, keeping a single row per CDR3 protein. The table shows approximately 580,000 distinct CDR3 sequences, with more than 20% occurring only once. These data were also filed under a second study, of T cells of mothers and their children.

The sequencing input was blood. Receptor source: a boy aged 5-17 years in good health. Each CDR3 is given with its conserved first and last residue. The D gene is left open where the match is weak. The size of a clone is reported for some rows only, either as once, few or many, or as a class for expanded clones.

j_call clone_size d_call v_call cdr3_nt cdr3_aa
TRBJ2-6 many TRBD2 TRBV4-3 TGCGCCAGCAGCCAAGTTAGCGGGGGGACCGGGGCCAACGTCCTGACTTTC CASSQVSGGTGANVLTF
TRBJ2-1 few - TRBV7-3 TGTGCCAGCAGCTTGACCCCTGAGGGGTGGTCGGACAATGAGCAGTTCTTC CASSLTPEGWSDNEQFF
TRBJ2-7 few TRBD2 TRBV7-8 TGTGCCAGCAGCTTAGATATTAACCCTAGCGGCAACTCCTACGAGCAGTACTTC CASSLDINPSGNSYEQYF
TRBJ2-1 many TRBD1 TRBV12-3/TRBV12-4 TGTGCCAGCAGTCCTACAGGGGTCGGGAATGAGCAGTTCTTC CASSPTGVGNEQFF
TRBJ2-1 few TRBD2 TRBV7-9 TGTGCCAGCAGCTTAAGGGCGGGAGCCCCTAGCTCCTACAATGAGCAGTTCTTC CASSLRAGAPSSYNEQFF
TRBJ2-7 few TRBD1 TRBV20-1 TGCAGTGGTTTACCGGGACAGAAGTACGAGCAGTACTTC CSGLPGQKYEQYF
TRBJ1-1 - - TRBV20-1 TGCAGTGCTAGAGGCCCCCCCGGGCGGAACACTGAAGCTTTCTTT CSARGPPGRNTEAFF
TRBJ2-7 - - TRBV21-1 TGTGCCAGCACCCAACTAACGACAGGGTCAGCCTACGAGCAGTACTTC CASTQLTTGSAYEQYF
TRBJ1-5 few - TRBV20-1 TGCAGTGCTGGAGGATCCAGGGGAACTCAGCCCCAGCATTTT CSAGGSRGTQPQHF
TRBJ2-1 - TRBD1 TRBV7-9 TGTGCCAGCAGCTTTGGACAGGCCGGCTCCTACAATGAGCAGTTCTTC CASSFGQAGSYNEQFF
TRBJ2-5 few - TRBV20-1 TGCAGTGCTAGACGGCTAGGAAATTCAAGGGAGCAGTTCTTT CSARRLGNSREQFF
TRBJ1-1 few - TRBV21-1 TGTGCCAGCAGCAACCCCACCGGCGGAGCTTTCTTT CASSNPTGGAFF
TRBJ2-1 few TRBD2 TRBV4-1 TGCGCCAGCAGCCTTTCAGGGACTAGCCTAAACAATGAGCAGTTCTTC CASSLSGTSLNNEQFF
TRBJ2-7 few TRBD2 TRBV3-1 TGTGCCAGCAGCCAAGGGGGGACTAGATCTGACGAGCAGTACTTC CASSQGGTRSDEQYF
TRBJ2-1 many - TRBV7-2 TGTGCCAGCAGCCGCGCCTACAATGAGCAGTTCTTC CASSRAYNEQFF
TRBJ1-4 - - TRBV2 TGTACCAGCACCGAGGGGGAGTATCCAACTAATGAAAAACTGTTTTTT CTSTEGEYPTNEKLFF
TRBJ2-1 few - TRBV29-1 TGCAGCTCAGTGGAAAGGGGGAGGGATGAGCAGTTCTTC CSSVERGRDEQFF
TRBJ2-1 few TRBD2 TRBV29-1 TGCAGCGTTGAAGCGGGAGGGGAAAATGAGCAGTTCTTC CSVEAGGENEQFF
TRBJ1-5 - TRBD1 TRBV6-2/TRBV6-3 TGTGCCAGCAGTTACAGGTCGGGGACAGGGGTGAGCAATCAGCCCCAGCATTTT CASSYRSGTGVSNQPQHF
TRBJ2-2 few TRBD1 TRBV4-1 TGCGCCAGCAGCCTAGAGGGACAGGGAGGTCACGGGGAGCTGTTTTTT CASSLEGQGGHGELFF
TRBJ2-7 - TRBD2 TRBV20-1 TGCAGTGTCGTTAGCGGGGGGGCCCTGAACGAGCAGTACTTC CSVVSGGALNEQYF
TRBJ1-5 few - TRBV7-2 TGTGCCAGCAGCTTAGCCGTAAATCAGCCCCAGCATTTT CASSLAVNQPQHF
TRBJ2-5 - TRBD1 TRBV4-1 TGCGCCAGCAGCCAAGGGACAGGCCTCGGGGAAGAGCAGTACTTC CASSQGTGLGEEQYF
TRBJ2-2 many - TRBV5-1 TGCGCCAGCAGCACAGACGCACAGGGGAACACCGGGGAGCTGTTTTTT CASSTDAQGNTGELFF
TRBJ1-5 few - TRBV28 TGTGCCAGCAGTCTACCAGGGTTAGCCAGGGGATACAATCAGCCCCAGCATTTT CASSLPGLARGYNQPQHF
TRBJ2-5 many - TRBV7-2 TGTGCCAGCAGCTTATGGGGAAGCCAGACCCAGTACTTC CASSLWGSQTQYF
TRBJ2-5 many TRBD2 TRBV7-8 TGTGCCAGCAGCATGAAACTAGCGGGGGGGAAACAAGAGACCCAGTACTTC CASSMKLAGGKQETQYF
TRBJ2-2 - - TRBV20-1 TGCAGTGCTAGAGACCGAAAGACAGGCGCGAACACCGGGGAGCTGTTTTTT CSARDRKTGANTGELFF
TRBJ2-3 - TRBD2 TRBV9 TGTGCCAGCAGCGTAGGGAGCGGGGGTTACACAGATACGCAGTATTTT CASSVGSGGYTDTQYF
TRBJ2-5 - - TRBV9 TGTGCCAGCAGCGTAGATCCCGGACCTTTGGAGCAGTACTTC CASSVDPGPLEQYF
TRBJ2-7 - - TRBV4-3 TGCGCCAGCAGCTTTGACAGGGACTACGGGCAGTACTTC CASSFDRDYGQYF
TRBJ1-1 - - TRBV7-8 TGTGCCAGCAGCTTTCCCCCGGGCGGCATGAACACTGAAGCTTTCTTT CASSFPPGGMNTEAFF
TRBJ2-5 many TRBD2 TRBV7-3 TGTGCCAGCAGCCTGACTAGCGGGGGGGCCGAGACCCAGTACTTC CASSLTSGGAETQYF
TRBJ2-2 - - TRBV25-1 TGTGCCGGCAGTGAGCATAACACCGGGGAGCTGTTTTTT CAGSEHNTGELFF
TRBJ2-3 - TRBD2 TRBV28 TGTGCCAGCAGTTTATCAAATATAGCGGGGGGGTCCACAGATACGCAGTATTTT CASSLSNIAGGSTDTQYF
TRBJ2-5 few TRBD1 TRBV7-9 TGTGCCAGCAGTAAGGGACAGGGGGGGCCAGAGACCCAGTACTTC CASSKGQGGPETQYF
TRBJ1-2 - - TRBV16 TGTGCCAGCAGCCAACGACAGATCGCTAACTATGGCTACACCTTC CASSQRQIANYGYTF
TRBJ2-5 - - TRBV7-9 TGTGCCAGCAGGGAGTCTCGGGAGACCCAGTACTTC CASRESRETQYF
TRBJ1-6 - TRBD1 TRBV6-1 TGTGCCAGCAGCGGGACAGTTGGGAATTCACCCCTCCACTTT CASSGTVGNSPLHF
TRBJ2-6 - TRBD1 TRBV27 TGTGCCAGCAGCCAAAGGGGGCCTGGGGCCAACGTCCTGACTTTC CASSQRGPGANVLTF
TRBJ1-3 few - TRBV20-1 TGCAGTGCCAATCAGGGTCTCGCTGGAAACACCATATATTTT CSANQGLAGNTIYF
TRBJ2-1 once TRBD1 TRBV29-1 TGCAGCGTCCGCAACCTGACAGGGTTTGATGAGCAGTTCTTC CSVRNLTGFDEQFF
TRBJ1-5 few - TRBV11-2 TGTGCCAGCAGCCCCATCGAGGGCGTACAGCCCCAGCATTTT CASSPIEGVQPQHF
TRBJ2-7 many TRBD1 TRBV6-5 TGTGCCAGCAGTCCCGACAGGGGCGCCTACGAGCAGTACTTC CASSPDRGAYEQYF
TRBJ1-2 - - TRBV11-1 TGTGCCAGCAGCTTAGCCCCCAGGGATGGAAATGGCTACACCTTC CASSLAPRDGNGYTF
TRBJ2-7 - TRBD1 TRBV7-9 TGTGCCAGCACCGGGGGACAGGGGGACTACGAGCAGTACTTC CASTGGQGDYEQYF
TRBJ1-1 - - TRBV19 TGTGCCAGTAGTCCAGCGCTGAACACTGAAGCTTTCTTT CASSPALNTEAFF